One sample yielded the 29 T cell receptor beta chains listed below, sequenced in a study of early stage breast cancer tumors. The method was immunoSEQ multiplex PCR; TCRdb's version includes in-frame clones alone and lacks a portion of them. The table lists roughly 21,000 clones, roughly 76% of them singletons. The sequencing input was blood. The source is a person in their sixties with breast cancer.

CDR3 DNA: TGTGCCAGCATATGGGGGGAGAACACTGAAGCTTTCTTT. It specifies CASIWGENTEAFF. V gene TRBV6-5 combines with J gene TRBJ1-1, with D possibly TRBD1 on 5 matching bases. The germline V and J ends were trimmed by 7 bases and 1 base, with 10 bases remaining between them. The CDR3 runs to 13 residues. CDR1 MNHEY and CDR2 SVGAGI come from the germline V gene.

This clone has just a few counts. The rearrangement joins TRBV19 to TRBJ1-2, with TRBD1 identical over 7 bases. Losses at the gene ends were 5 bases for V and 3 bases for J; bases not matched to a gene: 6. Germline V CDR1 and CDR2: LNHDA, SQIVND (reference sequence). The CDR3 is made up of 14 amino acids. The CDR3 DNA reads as TGTGCCAGTAGTGCCAGACAGGGATACTATGGCTACACCTTC. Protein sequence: CASSARQGYYGYTF.

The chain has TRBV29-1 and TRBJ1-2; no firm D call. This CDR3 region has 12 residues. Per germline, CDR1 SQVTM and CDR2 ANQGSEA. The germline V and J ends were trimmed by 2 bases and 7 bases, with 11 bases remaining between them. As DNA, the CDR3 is TGCAGCGTTGAAAATCTGAGCCCTGGCTACACCTTC. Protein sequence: CSVENLSPGYTF.

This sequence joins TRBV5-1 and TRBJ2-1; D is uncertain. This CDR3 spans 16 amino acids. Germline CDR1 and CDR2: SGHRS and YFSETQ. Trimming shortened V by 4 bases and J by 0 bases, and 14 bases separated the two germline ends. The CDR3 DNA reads TGCGCCAGCAGCAGGCGGCCACTAAGCTCCTACAATGAGCAGTTCTTC. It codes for CASSRRPLSSYNEQFF. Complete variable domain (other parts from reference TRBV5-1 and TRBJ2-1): KAGVTQTPRYLIKTRGQQVTLSCSPISGHRSVSWYQQTPGQGLQFLFEYFSETQRNKGNFPGRFSGRQFSNSRSEMNVSTLELGDSALYLCASSRRPLSSYNEQFFGPGTRLTVL.

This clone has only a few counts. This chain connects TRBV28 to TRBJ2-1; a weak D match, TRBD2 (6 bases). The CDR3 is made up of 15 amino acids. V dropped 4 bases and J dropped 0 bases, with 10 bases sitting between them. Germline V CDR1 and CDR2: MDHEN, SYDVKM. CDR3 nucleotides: TGTGCCAGCAGTTCGGGGGAGCACTCCTACAATGAGCAGTTCTTC. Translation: CASSSGEHSYNEQFF.

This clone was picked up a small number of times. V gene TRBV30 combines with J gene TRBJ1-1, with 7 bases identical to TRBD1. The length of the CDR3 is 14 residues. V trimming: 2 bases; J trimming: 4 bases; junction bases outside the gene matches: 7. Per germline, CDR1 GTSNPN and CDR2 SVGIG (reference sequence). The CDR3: CAWSRTGGSTEAFF. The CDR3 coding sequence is TGTGCCTGGAGTAGGACAGGAGGGAGCACTGAAGCTTTCTTT.

The CDR3 DNA sequence: TGCGCCAGCAGCAAAGGTGATAACACCGGGGAGCTGTTTTTT. This codes for CASSKGDNTGELFF. This chain joins TRBV4-1 and TRBJ2-2; D gene uncertain. The CDR3 runs 14 residues. Trimming stripped 5 bases from V and 2 bases from J, with 9 bases between. Germline CDR1 and CDR2: MGHRA and YSYEKL.

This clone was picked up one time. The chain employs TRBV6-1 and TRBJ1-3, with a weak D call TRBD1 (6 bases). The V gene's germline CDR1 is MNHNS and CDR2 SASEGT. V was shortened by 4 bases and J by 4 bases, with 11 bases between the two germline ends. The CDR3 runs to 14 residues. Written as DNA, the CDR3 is TGTGCCAGCAGTGGGACAGTCCCCGGAAACACCATATATTTT. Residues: CASSGTVPGNTIYF.

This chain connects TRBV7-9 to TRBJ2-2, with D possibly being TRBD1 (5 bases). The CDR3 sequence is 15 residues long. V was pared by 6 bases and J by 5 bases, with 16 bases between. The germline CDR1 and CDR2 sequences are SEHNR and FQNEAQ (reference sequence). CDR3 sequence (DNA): TGTGCCAGCAGTTCTGCGTGGGGCTTGACCGGGGAGCTGTTTTTT. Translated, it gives CASSSAWGLTGELFF.

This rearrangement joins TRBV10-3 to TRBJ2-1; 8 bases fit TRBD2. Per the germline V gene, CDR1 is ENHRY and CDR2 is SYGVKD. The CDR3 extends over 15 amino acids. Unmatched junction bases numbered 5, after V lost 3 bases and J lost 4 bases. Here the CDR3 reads CAISDTGGNYNEQFF. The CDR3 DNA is TGTGCCATCAGTGACACGGGAGGGAATTACAATGAGCAGTTCTTC.

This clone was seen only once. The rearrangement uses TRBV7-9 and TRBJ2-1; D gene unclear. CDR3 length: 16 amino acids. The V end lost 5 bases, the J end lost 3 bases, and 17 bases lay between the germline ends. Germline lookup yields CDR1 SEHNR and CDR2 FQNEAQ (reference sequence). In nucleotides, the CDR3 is TGTGCCAGCAGCCCTTCGTACGGAGCCCACTACAATGAGCAGTTCTTC. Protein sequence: CASSPSYGAHYNEQFF.

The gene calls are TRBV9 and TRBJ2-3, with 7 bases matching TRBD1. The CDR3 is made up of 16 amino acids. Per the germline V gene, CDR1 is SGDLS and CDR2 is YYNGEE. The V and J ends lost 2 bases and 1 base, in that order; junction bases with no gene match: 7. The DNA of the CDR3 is TGTGCCAGCAGCGTTCGCGGACAGGTCCGCACAGATACGCAGTATTTT. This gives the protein CASSVRGQVRTDTQYF. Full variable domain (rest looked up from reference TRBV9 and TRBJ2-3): DSGVTQTPKHLITATGQRVTLRCSPRSGDLSVYWYQQSLDQGLQFLIQYYNGEERAKGNILERFSAQQFPDLHSELNLSSLELGDSALYFCASSVRGQVRTDTQYFGPGTRLTVL.

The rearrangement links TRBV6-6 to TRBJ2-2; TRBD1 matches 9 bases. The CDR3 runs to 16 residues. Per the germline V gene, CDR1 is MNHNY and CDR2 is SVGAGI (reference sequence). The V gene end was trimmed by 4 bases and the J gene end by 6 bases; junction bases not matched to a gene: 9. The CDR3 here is CASSFPGQGFAGELFF. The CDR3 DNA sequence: TGTGCCAGCAGTTTCCCGGGACAGGGTTTCGCCGGGGAGCTGTTTTTT.

This CDR3 reads CASSFGPGGAISYGYTF. The CDR3 nucleotides are TGTGCCAGCAGTTTCGGTCCAGGGGGCGCGATTAGCTATGGCTACACCTTC. J is TRBJ1-2 and V is TRBV27; 8 bases map to TRBD1. Germline V gene data show CDR1 as MNHEY and CDR2 as SMNVEV (reference sequence). The CDR3 has 17 amino acids. Trimming removed 3 bases from V and 4 bases from J; junction bases left unmatched: 13.

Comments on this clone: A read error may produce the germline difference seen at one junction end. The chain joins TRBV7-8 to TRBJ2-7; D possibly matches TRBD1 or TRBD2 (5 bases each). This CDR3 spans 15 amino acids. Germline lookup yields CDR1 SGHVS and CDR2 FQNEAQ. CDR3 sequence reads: CASSLGGTASHEQYF. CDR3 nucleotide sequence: TGTGCCAGCAGCTTAGGAGGGACCGCCTCCCACGAGCAGTACTTC.

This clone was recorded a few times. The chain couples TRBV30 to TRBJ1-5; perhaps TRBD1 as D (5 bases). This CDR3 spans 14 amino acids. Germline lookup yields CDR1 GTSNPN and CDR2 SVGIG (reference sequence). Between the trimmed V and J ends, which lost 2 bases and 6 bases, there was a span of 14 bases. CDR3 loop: CAWSKMQGGQPQHF. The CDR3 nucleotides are TGTGCCTGGAGTAAGATGCAGGGAGGTCAGCCCCAGCATTTT.

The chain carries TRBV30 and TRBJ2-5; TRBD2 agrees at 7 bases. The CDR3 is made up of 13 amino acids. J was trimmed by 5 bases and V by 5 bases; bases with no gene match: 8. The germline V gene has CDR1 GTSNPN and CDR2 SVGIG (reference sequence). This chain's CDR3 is CAWVRGRAETQYF. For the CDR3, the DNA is TGTGCCTGGGTCCGGGGGAGGGCTGAGACCCAGTACTTC.

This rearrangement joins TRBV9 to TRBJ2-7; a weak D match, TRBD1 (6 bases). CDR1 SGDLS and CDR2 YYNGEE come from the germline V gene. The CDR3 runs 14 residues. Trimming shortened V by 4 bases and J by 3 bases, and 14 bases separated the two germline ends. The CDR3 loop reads CASSPTPGHYEQYF. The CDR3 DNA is TGTGCCAGCAGCCCTACGCCGGGACACTACGAGCAGTACTTC.

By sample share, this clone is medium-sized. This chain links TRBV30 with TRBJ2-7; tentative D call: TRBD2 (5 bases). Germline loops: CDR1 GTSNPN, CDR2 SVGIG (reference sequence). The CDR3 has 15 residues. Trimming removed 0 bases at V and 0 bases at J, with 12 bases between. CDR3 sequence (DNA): TGTGCCTGGAGTGTAGGGTTTGGGAGCTCCTACGAGCAGTACTTC. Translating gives CAWSVGFGSSYEQYF.

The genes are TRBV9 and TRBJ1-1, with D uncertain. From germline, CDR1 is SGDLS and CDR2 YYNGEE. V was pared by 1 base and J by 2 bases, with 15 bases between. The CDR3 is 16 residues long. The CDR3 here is CASSVKSAGPNTEAFF. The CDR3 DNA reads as TGTGCCAGCAGCGTAAAGTCCGCAGGACCAAACACTGAAGCTTTCTTT.

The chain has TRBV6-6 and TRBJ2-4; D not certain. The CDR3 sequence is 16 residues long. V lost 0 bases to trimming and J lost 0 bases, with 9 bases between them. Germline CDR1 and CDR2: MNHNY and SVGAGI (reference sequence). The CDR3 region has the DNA TGTGCCAGCAGTTACTCGAAACAACTAGCCAAAAACATTCAGTACTTC. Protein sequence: CASSYSKQLAKNIQYF.

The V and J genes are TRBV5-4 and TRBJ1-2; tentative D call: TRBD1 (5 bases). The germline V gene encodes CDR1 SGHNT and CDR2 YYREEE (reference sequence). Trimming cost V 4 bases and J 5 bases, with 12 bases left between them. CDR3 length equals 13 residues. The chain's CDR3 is CASSRDSQYGYTF. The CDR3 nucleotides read TGTGCCAGCAGCCGGGACTCCCAGTATGGCTACACCTTC.

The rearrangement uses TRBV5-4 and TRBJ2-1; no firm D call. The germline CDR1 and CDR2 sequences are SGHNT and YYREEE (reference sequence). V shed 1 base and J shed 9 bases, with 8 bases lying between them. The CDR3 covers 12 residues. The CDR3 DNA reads TGTGCCAGCAGCTTGCTCGGATTTGAGCAGTTCTTC. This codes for CASSLLGFEQFF.

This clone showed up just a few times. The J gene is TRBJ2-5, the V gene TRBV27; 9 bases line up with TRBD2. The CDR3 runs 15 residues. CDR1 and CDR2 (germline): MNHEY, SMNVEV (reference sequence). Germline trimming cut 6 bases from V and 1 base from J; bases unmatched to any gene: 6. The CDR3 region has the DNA TGTGCCAGCAGGACTAGCGGATACAGCCAAGAGACCCAGTACTTC. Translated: CASRTSGYSQETQYF.

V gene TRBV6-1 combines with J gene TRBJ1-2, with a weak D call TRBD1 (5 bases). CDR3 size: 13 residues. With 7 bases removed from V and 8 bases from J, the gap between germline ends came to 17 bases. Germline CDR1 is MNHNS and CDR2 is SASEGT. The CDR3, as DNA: TGTGCCAGCAAGTCCGAGGGGCAACGAGGCTACACCTTC. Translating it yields CASKSEGQRGYTF.

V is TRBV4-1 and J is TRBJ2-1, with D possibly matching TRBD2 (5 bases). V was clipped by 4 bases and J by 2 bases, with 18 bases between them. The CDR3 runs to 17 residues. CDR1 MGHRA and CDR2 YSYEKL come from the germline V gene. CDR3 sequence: CASSREMTFRAYNEQFF. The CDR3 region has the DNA TGCGCCAGCAGCCGGGAGATGACCTTCCGGGCCTACAATGAGCAGTTCTTC.

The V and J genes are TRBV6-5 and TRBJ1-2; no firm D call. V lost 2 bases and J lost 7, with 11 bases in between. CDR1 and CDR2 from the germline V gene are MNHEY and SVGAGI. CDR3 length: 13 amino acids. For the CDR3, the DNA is TGTGCCAGCAGTTACGGGGATATTGGTGGCTACACCTTC. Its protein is CASSYGDIGGYTF.

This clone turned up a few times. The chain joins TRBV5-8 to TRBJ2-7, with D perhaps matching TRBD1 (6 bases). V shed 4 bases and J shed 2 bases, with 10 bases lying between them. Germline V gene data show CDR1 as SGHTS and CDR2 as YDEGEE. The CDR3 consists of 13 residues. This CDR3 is CASSTDSTYEQYF. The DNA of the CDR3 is TGTGCCAGCAGCACGGACAGTACCTACGAGCAGTACTTC.

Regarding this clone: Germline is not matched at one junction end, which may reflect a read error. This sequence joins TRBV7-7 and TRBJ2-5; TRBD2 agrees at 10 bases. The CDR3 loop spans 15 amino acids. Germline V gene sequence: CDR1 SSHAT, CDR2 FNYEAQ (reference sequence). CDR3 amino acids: CASSLGGSGGETQYF. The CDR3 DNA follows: TGTGCTAGCAGCTTAGGAGGTAGCGGGGGGGAGACCCAGTACTTC.